A single sample gave rise to the 32 T cell receptor beta chains below, sequenced in a study of memory CD4+ T cells and cytomegalovirus serostatus. The sort gate was single viable CD3+CD4+CD8-CD45RO+ cells for memory CD4+ T cells. Here immunoSEQ multiplex PCR was the method, and the copy in TCRdb shows in-frame clones only, minus some. The repertoire holds roughly 40,000 clones, with 75% to 80% as singletons. The sequencing input was memory CD4+ T cells from blood. Receptor source: an adult in good health and CMV-seronegative.

This chain links TRBV18 with TRBJ1-4; D gene ambiguous. Trimming left V 0 bases short and J 5 bases short, with 7 bases between. This CDR3 region has 14 residues. The germline V gene has CDR1 KGHSH and CDR2 LQKENI. The CDR3, as DNA: TGTGCCAGCTCACCACCGTCAGTGAATGAAAAACTGTTTTTT. This encodes CASSPPSVNEKLFF.

This chain joins TRBV7-2 and TRBJ1-2, with unresolved D. There are 15 residues in the CDR3. The V gene's germline CDR1 is SGHTA and CDR2 FQGNSA. The germline V and J ends were trimmed by 1 base and 10 bases, with 19 bases remaining between them. Here the CDR3 DNA reads TGTGCCAGCAGCTTAGAGGGTGAAGGTATGAGGGACTACACCTTC. It encodes CASSLEGEGMRDYTF.

The chain carries TRBV11-2 and TRBJ2-5; D tentatively reads TRBD1 or TRBD2 (6 bases each). With 1 base removed from V and 1 base from J, the gap between germline ends came to 13 bases. Germline values: CDR1 SGHAT, CDR2 FQNNGV. The CDR3 totals 16 residues. This CDR3 reads CASSLGGAVGQETQYF. The CDR3 bases are TGTGCCAGCAGCTTAGGGGGGGCGGTCGGCCAAGAGACCCAGTACTTC.

This chain links TRBV11-2 with TRBJ2-1, with 13 bases fitting TRBD2. V lost 5 bases and J lost 6; bases outside the gene matches: 7. The CDR3 has 16 residues. CDR1 and CDR2 (germline): SGHAT, FQNNGV. CDR3 nucleotide sequence: TGTGCCAGCAGCACGACCACTAGCGGGGGGGCCAATGAGCAGTTCTTC. Residues: CASSTTTSGGANEQFF.

The chain's CDR3 is CAAGGGTLGNEQFF. DNA for the CDR3: TGTGCCGCCGGGGGGGGCACCCTAGGGAATGAGCAGTTCTTC. The gene calls are TRBV19 and TRBJ2-1; 8 positions agree with TRBD2. CDR3 length: 14 residues. With V trimmed by 11 bases and J by 7 bases, 13 bases remained unmatched. Germline assignment: CDR1 LNHDA and CDR2 SQIVND (reference sequence).

This clone was observed a few times. The chain recombines TRBV4-2 with TRBJ2-7, with 8 positions matching TRBD1. V was clipped by 0 bases and J by 5 bases; unmatched bases: 6. The length of the CDR3 is 15 residues. Germline V gene lookup returns CDR1 LGHNA and CDR2 YNFKEQ. CDR3: CASSQDLQGAHEQYF. The CDR3 nucleotides are TGTGCCAGCAGCCAAGACCTCCAGGGGGCCCACGAGCAGTACTTC.

The J gene is TRBJ2-3, the V gene TRBV6-5; D may be TRBD2 (6 bases). V lost 6 bases to trimming and J lost 2 bases, with 9 bases between them. Germline assignment: CDR1 MNHEY and CDR2 SVGAGI. The CDR3 runs to 13 residues. The CDR3 sequence: CASRRDPTDTQYF. The CDR3 DNA reads TGTGCCAGCAGGCGGGACCCCACAGATACGCAGTATTTT.

This clone has more than one count but fewer than ten. V gene TRBV11-2 combines with J gene TRBJ1-6; 7 bases are shared with TRBD1. V shed 5 bases, J shed 7 bases, and the junction held 8 bases outside the gene matches. Germline lookup yields CDR1 SGHAT and CDR2 FQNNGV. The CDR3 contains 15 residues. The CDR3 DNA sequence: TGTGCCAGCAGCGTCCCGACAGGGAACAATTCACCCCTCCACTTT. This codes for CASSVPTGNNSPLHF.

The chain employs TRBV10-3 and TRBJ2-6, with D perhaps matching TRBD2 (5 bases). Germline V gene data show CDR1 as ENHRY and CDR2 as SYGVKD. The CDR3 runs 14 residues. V lost 5 bases and J 0 bases, leaving 5 bases between the germline ends. CDR3 nucleotides: TGTGCCATCAGTCGGGGCTCTGGGGCCAACGTCCTGACTTTC. Amino acid sequence: CAISRGSGANVLTF.

The chain joins TRBV9 to TRBJ1-2; D perhaps matches TRBD1 (5 bases). Germline loops: CDR1 SGDLS, CDR2 YYNGEE. V was cut by 2 bases and J by 5 bases, with 16 bases left in between. CDR3 length: 15 residues. The chain's CDR3 is CASSVLGTGDYGYTF. CDR3 nucleotides: TGTGCCAGCAGCGTTTTGGGGACGGGGGATTATGGCTACACCTTC.

This sequence joins TRBV2 and TRBJ1-1; 11 nucleotides align to TRBD1. The CDR3 has 15 residues. V trimming: 6 bases; J trimming: 3 bases; junction bases outside the gene matches: 6. Germline V gives CDR1 SNHLY, CDR2 FYNNEI. This chain's CDR3 is CASSGQGARDTEAFF. CDR3 DNA: TGTGCCAGCAGCGGACAGGGGGCTCGCGACACTGAAGCTTTCTTT.

This chain uses TRBV5-1 with TRBJ1-5; D unclear. Germline values: CDR1 SGHRS, CDR2 YFSETQ. CDR3 size: 14 residues. V dropped 4 bases and J dropped 6 bases, with 14 bases sitting between them. This CDR3 is CASSPSGEGQPQHF. Written as DNA, the CDR3 is TGCGCCAGCAGCCCCTCCGGAGAGGGTCAGCCCCAGCATTTT.

Note on this clone: A read error may account for a junction end that differs from germline. V gene TRBV30 combines with J gene TRBJ1-2, with D uncertain. The CDR3 runs to 12 residues. CDR1 GTSNPN and CDR2 SVGIG come from the germline V gene (reference sequence). The CDR3 DNA follows: TGTGCCTGGGGTGTCGACCTACTTGGCTACACCTTC. This codes for CAWGVDLLGYTF.

The V call is TRBV6-6, the J call TRBJ1-1; TRBD1 might be the D (6 bases). Germline values: CDR1 MNHNY, CDR2 SVGAGI (reference sequence). V shed 0 bases and J shed 2 bases, with 10 bases lying between them. The CDR3 is 15 residues long. CDR3 region: CASSYSTGSNTEAFF. CDR3 nucleotide sequence: TGTGCCAGCAGTTACTCGACAGGCTCTAACACTGAAGCTTTCTTT.

The sample holds one count of this clone. The chain joins TRBV7-9 to TRBJ1-3; D gene unclear. Germline V gives CDR1 SEHNR, CDR2 FQNEAQ (reference sequence). The V end lost 3 bases, the J end lost 4 bases, and 4 bases lay between the germline ends. CDR3 length equals 12 residues. The CDR3 DNA follows: TGTGCCAGCAGCTTCCTAGGAAACACCATATATTTT. Its protein product is CASSFLGNTIYF.

CDR3 loop: CASSLNFIANNEQFF. The CDR3, as DNA: TGTGCCAGCAGCTTAAATTTCATAGCTAACAATGAGCAGTTCTTC. The genes are TRBV7-9 and TRBJ2-1; the D is unclear. This CDR3 comprises 15 residues. V was trimmed by 2 bases and J by 5 bases, leaving 13 bases between them. Per the germline V gene, CDR1 is SEHNR and CDR2 is FQNEAQ (reference sequence).

V gene TRBV5-6 combines with J gene TRBJ2-7, with D possibly TRBD2 on 5 matching bases. The germline V gene has CDR1 SGHDT and CDR2 YYEEEE. V lost 5 bases, J lost 5 bases, and 17 bases lay in between. The CDR3 runs 14 residues. In nucleotides, the CDR3 is TGTGCCAGCAGATTCATGGGCAGCGGTGACGAGCAGTACTTC. Protein sequence: CASRFMGSGDEQYF.

The V gene is TRBV27, the J gene TRBJ1-2, with 10 nucleotides matching TRBD1. Germline assignment: CDR1 MNHEY and CDR2 SMNVEV (reference sequence). The length of the CDR3 is 17 residues. J lost 2 bases, V lost 2 bases, and 8 bases had no gene match. CDR3 nucleotides: TGTGCCAGCAGTTTAAAGACCGGGACAGGGGCGAACTATGGCTACACCTTC. Encoded protein: CASSLKTGTGANYGYTF.

The V and J genes are TRBV6-1 and TRBJ2-1; 15 nucleotides agree with TRBD2. CDR1 MNHNS and CDR2 SASEGT come from the germline V gene. This CDR3 has 15 residues. J gave up 11 bases and V 6 bases, and 8 bases lay outside the gene matches. CDR3 bases: TGTGCCAGCAGGCCCCCGGGACTAGCGGGGGGACAGCAGTTCTTC. This translates into CASRPPGLAGGQQFF.

This clone was seen a handful of times. The J gene is TRBJ2-2, the V gene TRBV19; D call uncertain. V was cut by 7 bases and J by 6 bases, with 15 bases left in between. Per the germline V gene, CDR1 is LNHDA and CDR2 is SQIVND (reference sequence). This CDR3 is built from 14 residues. The CDR3 reads CASTQTHPPGELFF. The CDR3 region has the DNA TGTGCCAGTACACAAACTCACCCGCCCGGGGAGCTGTTTTTT.

The rearrangement links TRBV19 to TRBJ2-7; D ambiguous. The CDR3 has 12 residues. V was shortened by 7 bases and J by 4 bases, with 11 bases between the two germline ends. Germline V lookup: CDR1 LNHDA, CDR2 SQIVND (reference sequence). CDR3 protein: CASTEGSYEQYF. CDR3 nucleotide sequence: TGTGCCAGTACTGAAGGCTCTTACGAGCAGTACTTC.

The rearrangement uses TRBV29-1 and TRBJ2-7; perhaps D is TRBD1 or TRBD2 (5 bases each). CDR1 is SQVTM and CDR2 is ANQGSEA in the germline V gene. This CDR3 has 12 residues. With 6 bases removed from V and 2 bases from J, the gap between germline ends came to 11 bases. CDR3 coding DNA: TGCAGCGTGGGGACCTCTGCCTACGAGCAGTACTTC. Translating it yields CSVGTSAYEQYF.

The V and J genes are TRBV2 and TRBJ2-5, with D tentatively TRBD1 (6 bases). V shed 7 bases and J shed 3 bases, with 18 bases lying between them. This CDR3 comprises 15 residues. Germline loops: CDR1 SNHLY, CDR2 FYNNEI. CDR3 coding DNA: TGTGCCAGCACTGAGCGTGGGACAAGGAAAGAGACCCAGTACTTC. Its protein is CASTERGTRKETQYF. Full variable domain (rest looked up from reference TRBV2 and TRBJ2-5): EPEVTQTPSHQVTQMGQEVILRCVPISNHLYFYWYRQILGQKVEFLVSFYNNEISEKSEIFDDQFSVERPDGSNFTLKIRSTKLEDSAMYFCASTERGTRKETQYFGPGTRLLVL.

The chain couples TRBV19 to TRBJ2-7; perhaps TRBD2 as D (6 bases). This CDR3 is built from 16 residues. Germline CDR1 LNHDA, CDR2 SQIVND (reference sequence). V lost 3 bases and J lost 3, with 18 bases in between. The CDR3 DNA follows: TGTGCCAGTAGTATCCCTCGGGTCGGAGGGAGCTACGAGCAGTACTTC. The encoded protein is CASSIPRVGGSYEQYF. The full variable domain, rest sourced from reference TRBV19 and TRBJ2-7, is DGGITQSPKYLFRKEGQNVTLSCEQNLNHDAMYWYRQDPGQGLRLIYYSQIVNDFQKGDIAEGYSVSREKKESFPLTVTSAQKNPTAFYLCASSIPRVGGSYEQYFGPGTRLTVT.

This clone appeared a few times. J is TRBJ1-2 and V is TRBV6-1, with a tentative D call TRBD1 (5 bases). V was shortened by 5 bases and J by 3 bases, with 7 bases between the two germline ends. Per the germline V gene, CDR1 is MNHNS and CDR2 is SASEGT. The CDR3 totals 12 residues. Here the CDR3 DNA reads TGTGCCAGCAGTCAGGGAGACTATGGCTACACCTTC. Translated: CASSQGDYGYTF.

This chain uses TRBV11-2 with TRBJ2-6; tentatively, D is TRBD2 (5 bases). V dropped 4 bases and J dropped 4 bases, with 20 bases sitting between them. CDR1 is SGHAT and CDR2 is FQNNGV in the germline V gene. The CDR3 is 18 residues long. CDR3 DNA sequence: TGTGCCAGCAGCTCGGGGTCCGGTCTTCGAGGGGGGGCCAACGTCCTGACTTTC. Translated: CASSSGSGLRGGANVLTF.

The V call is TRBV7-2, the J call TRBJ2-3, with 7 nucleotides matching TRBD1. V gave up 5 bases and J gave up 5 bases; unmatched junction bases: 7. The CDR3 covers 14 residues. The V gene's germline CDR1 is SGHTA and CDR2 FQGNSA. The DNA of the CDR3 is TGTGCCAGCAGCCCCGGGACAGTCGGAGATACGCAGTATTTT. This encodes CASSPGTVGDTQYF.

The J gene is TRBJ1-5, the V gene TRBV18; tentatively, D is TRBD1 (5 bases). Germline CDR1 is KGHSH and CDR2 is LQKENI. The CDR3 consists of 17 residues. The V gene lost 1 base and the J gene lost 0 bases, with 13 bases spanning the gap. The CDR3: CASSPQGAGSSNQPQHF. The CDR3 DNA reads as TGTGCCAGCTCACCACAGGGAGCAGGGAGTAGCAATCAGCCCCAGCATTTT.

This chain uses TRBV30 with TRBJ1-6, with 10 bases that match TRBD1. Germline-derived CDR1 and CDR2 are GTSNPN and SVGIG (reference sequence). There are 14 residues in the CDR3. Unmatched junction bases numbered 5, after V lost 2 bases and J lost 10 bases. This chain's CDR3 is CAWSTGQGDSPLHF. The CDR3 nucleotides read TGTGCCTGGAGTACCGGACAGGGGGACTCACCCCTCCACTTT.

The chain recombines TRBV29-1 with TRBJ2-1; 9 nucleotides align to TRBD2. V lost 5 bases and J lost 6; bases outside the gene matches: 11. CDR1 is SQVTM and CDR2 is ANQGSEA in the germline V gene. This CDR3 has 15 residues. CDR3 in amino acids: CSVKSSSGEVNEQFF. The CDR3 region has the DNA TGCAGCGTTAAATCTTCTAGCGGGGAGGTCAATGAGCAGTTCTTC.

The V gene is TRBV5-3, the J gene TRBJ2-7; 7 positions match TRBD2. TRBV5-3 is classed as an ORF, of uncertain function. The ends lost 2 bases at V and 3 bases at J; junction bases unmatched: 8. The CDR3 totals 15 residues. The CDR3 is CARSFRTRSFYEQYF. The CDR3 DNA sequence: TGTGCCAGAAGCTTCAGGACTAGATCCTTCTACGAGCAGTACTTC.

This clone was observed a handful of times. This chain links TRBV30 with TRBJ1-1, with a weak D call TRBD1 (5 bases). V was cut by 0 bases and J by 0 bases, with 14 bases left in between. The CDR3 runs 16 residues. Per germline, CDR1 GTSNPN and CDR2 SVGIG (reference sequence). Here the CDR3 DNA reads TGTGCCTGGAGTGTACCCGGGGGTTACTTGAACACTGAAGCTTTCTTT. It codes for CAWSVPGGYLNTEAFF.